Listed here are 2 T cell receptor beta chains from one sample, sequenced in a study of blood T cell repertoires in COVID-19. Sequencing used immunoSEQ multiplex PCR; TCRdb keeps in-frame clones, though not all of them. The sample gives about 440,000 clones, approximately 89% of which show up once; over 10% is in the top ten. The sequenced material came from peripheral blood. These receptors originate from a woman aged 45-65 years with COVID-19, enrolled during active disease.

This clone was seen just once. The gene calls are TRBV3-1 (or the pseudogene TRBV3-2) and TRBJ1-2; maybe TRBD1 (6 bases). The CDR3 has 15 amino acids. The V end lost 2 bases, the J end lost 1 base, and 11 bases lay between the germline ends. Germline values: CDR1 LGHDT, CDR2 YNNKEL (reference sequence). The CDR3 DNA reads TGTGCCAGCAGCCAAAATGACAGGTTTAACTATGGCTACACCTTC. Its protein is CASSQNDRFNYGYTF.

This chain uses TRBV7-8 with TRBJ2-7; 7 positions match TRBD1. The CDR3 is made up of 14 amino acids. Per germline, CDR1 SGHVS and CDR2 FQNEAQ. V lost 0 bases, J lost 2 bases, and 1 base stayed unmatched. DNA of the CDR3: TGTGCCAGCAGCTTAGCGGGGACAGCCTACGAGCAGTACTTC. Protein sequence: CASSLAGTAYEQYF.